These 26 T cell receptor beta chains share one sample of origin, sequenced in a study of blood T cells in healthy people across ages. A second PCR of about 6 to 12 cycles used a sample-barcoded 5' primer and a J-beta primer mix. TCRdb processed the 5' RACE reads anew with MiXCR; each CDR3 protein has one entry. The repertoire consists of some 1.6 million distinct CDR3 sequences, with about 31% occurring once and the leading ten covering 11%. Sequencing was performed on blood. The receptor source for this set is a woman under 40 in good health.

The rearrangement joins TRBV7-6 to TRBJ2-1; D gene unclear. The CDR3 length is 13 residues. CDR1 SGHVS and CDR2 FNYEAQ come from the germline V gene. Trimming cost V 4 bases and J 6 bases, with 10 bases left between them. The CDR3 DNA sequence: TGTGCCAGCAGCTCCCCAGTCCTCAATGAGCAGTTCTTC. Protein sequence: CASSSPVLNEQFF.

This clonotype has a handful of counts. The chain carries TRBV7-8 and TRBJ2-3, with 7 bases matching TRBD2. The V and J ends lost 0 bases and 4 bases, in that order; junction bases with no gene match: 7. CDR1 is SGHVS, CDR2 FQNEAQ, per germline. This CDR3 comprises 16 residues. The DNA for the CDR3 is TGTGCCAGCAGCTTAGCGATCGGGGGGATGTCAGATACGCAGTATTTT. Translated, it gives CASSLAIGGMSDTQYF.

For this clonotype: One junction end disagrees with the germline gene, perhaps due to a read error. V and J are TRBV6-1 and TRBJ2-4; 7 nucleotides line up with TRBD1. This CDR3 is built from 19 residues. The germline V gene has CDR1 MNHNS and CDR2 SASEGT. The CDR3 DNA sequence: TGTGCCGGCAGTGAAGGGGTCCCGGGACAGACGTTAGCCAAAAACATTCAGTACTTC. Translated, it gives CAGSEGVPGQTLAKNIQYF.

This clonotype was picked up one time. The CDR3 sequence is CASSSRLAGYTDTQYF. The CDR3 nucleotides read TGTGCCAGCAGCTCAAGACTAGCGGGGTACACAGATACGCAGTATTTT. The J gene is TRBJ2-3, the V gene TRBV5-5; 11 positions agree with TRBD2. Germline CDR1 is SGHKS and CDR2 is YYEKEE (reference sequence). This CDR3 region has 16 residues. Losses at the gene ends were 3 bases for V and 2 bases for J; bases not matched to a gene: 5.

This clonotype was observed a few times. The gene calls are TRBV20-1 and TRBJ2-2, with D perhaps assigned TRBD1 or TRBD2 (5 bases each). Germline V gene lookup returns CDR1 DFQATT and CDR2 SNEGSKA (reference sequence). This CDR3 is 17 amino acids long. V gave up 2 bases and J gave up 2 bases, with 18 bases separating them. The chain's CDR3 is CSARTGLPDSNTGELFF. The DNA of the CDR3 is TGCAGTGCTAGAACGGGGCTTCCAGACTCTAACACCGGGGAGCTGTTTTTT.

The chain joins TRBV5-1 to TRBJ2-1; D may match TRBD1 or TRBD2 (5 bases each). The V and J ends lost 6 bases and 6 bases respectively, with 28 bases between them. The CDR3 has 18 amino acids. Germline V lookup: CDR1 SGHRS, CDR2 YFSETQ. The chain's CDR3 is CASTLGLNSWARGNEQFF. CDR3 nucleotides: TGCGCCAGCACCCTGGGGCTAAACAGCTGGGCACGGGGCAATGAGCAGTTCTTC. The full variable domain, with the rest looked up from reference TRBV5-1 and TRBJ2-1, is KAGVTQTPRYLIKTRGQQVTLSCSPISGHRSVSWYQQTPGQGLQFLFEYFSETQRNKGNFPGRFSGRQFSNSRSEMNVSTLELGDSALYLCASTLGLNSWARGNEQFFGPGTRLTVL.

This clonotype has only a few counts. The gene calls are TRBV3-1 and TRBJ2-7; 8 bases map to TRBD2. The CDR3 sequence is 14 residues long. Germline V CDR1 and CDR2: LGHDT, YNNKEL (reference sequence). The ends lost 7 bases at V and 2 bases at J; junction bases unmatched: 7. CDR3 loop: CASTQTSETYEQYF. In DNA form, the CDR3 reads TGTGCCAGCACCCAGACTAGCGAGACCTACGAGCAGTACTTC.

Only a few counts were recorded for this clonotype. This chain connects TRBV3-1 to TRBJ1-1; D ambiguous. Per germline, CDR1 LGHDT and CDR2 YNNKEL (reference sequence). The length of the CDR3 is 12 residues. V lost 4 bases and J 7 bases, leaving 10 bases between the germline ends. The DNA of the CDR3 is TGTGCCAGCAGCCGACGAGATGTTGAAGCTTTCTTT. Its protein product is CASSRRDVEAFF. Drawing the rest from reference TRBV3-1 and TRBJ1-1, the complete variable domain is DTAVSQTPKYLVTQMGNDKSIKCEQNLGHDTMYWYKQDSKKFLKIMFSYNNKELIINETVPNRFSPKSPDKAHLNLHINSLELGDSAVYFCASSRRDVEAFFGQGTRLTVV.

On this clonotype itself: Germline and junction disagree at one end, which may indicate a read error. V is TRBV28 and J is TRBJ2-1; perhaps D is TRBD1 or TRBD2 (5 bases each). Germline assignment: CDR1 MDHEN and CDR2 SYDVKM. The CDR3 length is 15 residues. This CDR3 is CASSLGPSSYDEQFF. The CDR3 DNA sequence: TGTGCCAGCAGTTTGGGACCGAGCTCCTACGATGAGCAGTTCTTC.

Concerning this clonotype: This clone may be a read error of a much larger clone one base away. The V gene is TRBV29-1, the J gene TRBJ2-5; TRBD2 is a possible D gene (6 bases). This CDR3 is 12 amino acids long. Germline CDR1 and CDR2: SQVTM and ANQGSEA. CDR3 bases: TGCAGCGGGTACGGGGGAGCGGAGACCCAGAACTTC. Translated, it gives CSGYGGAETQNF.

In nucleotides, the CDR3 is TGTGCCAGCAGGACAGGGGTTGTGGCCACTGAAGCTTTCTTT. Protein sequence: CASRTGVVATEAFF. V usage is TRBV25-1 and J usage is TRBJ1-1, with 8 bases fitting TRBD1. After removal of 6 bases from V and 4 bases from J, the junction contained 7 bases not matched to a gene. Per the germline V gene, CDR1 is MGHDK and CDR2 is SYGVNS. The CDR3 has 14 amino acids.

This clonotype has a handful of counts. The chain employs TRBV12-3 or TRBV12-4 and TRBJ2-1; tentatively, D is TRBD2 (6 bases). The CDR3 totals 11 residues. Trimming pared 10 bases from V and 9 bases from J, leaving 13 bases between. The CDR3 loop reads CAINRGVEQFF. The CDR3 nucleotides are TGTGCCATCAACCGCGGGGTTGAGCAGTTCTTC.

This clonotype was counted a few times. The chain recombines TRBV15 with TRBJ2-4; D tentatively reads TRBD1 or TRBD2 (6 bases each). Germline V lookup: CDR1 LNHNV, CDR2 YYDKDF (reference sequence). V was pared by 0 bases and J by 8 bases, with 20 bases between. This CDR3 comprises 17 residues. This CDR3 reads CATSRERQAGGTDIQYF. In DNA, the CDR3 is TGTGCCACCAGCAGAGAACGACAGGCAGGCGGGACGGACATTCAGTACTTC.

In this sample, this clonotype turned up a few times. This sequence joins TRBV6-2 or TRBV6-3 and TRBJ2-6; D gene ambiguous. CDR3 size: 14 residues. V was shortened by 8 bases and J by 0 bases, with 8 bases between the two germline ends. The germline gives CDR1 MNHEY, CDR2 SVGEGT. CDR3 amino acids: CASLRRSGANVLTF. The CDR3 DNA is TGTGCCAGCCTCCGGCGCTCTGGGGCCAACGTCCTGACTTTC.

V is TRBV15 and J is TRBJ2-7; 10 bases line up with TRBD2. This CDR3 has 18 amino acids. V shed 1 base, J shed 2 bases, and the junction held 11 bases outside the gene matches. Germline CDR1 is LNHNV and CDR2 is YYDKDF (reference sequence). The CDR3 protein is CATSRGVAGGPPAYEQYF. DNA of the CDR3: TGTGCCACCAGCAGAGGGGTAGCGGGAGGTCCCCCAGCCTACGAGCAGTACTTC. Using reference TRBV15 and TRBJ2-7 for the parts outside the CDR3, the full variable domain is DAMVIQNPRYQVTQFGKPVTLSCSQTLNHNVMYWYQQKSSQAPKLLFHYYDKDFNNEADTPDNFQSRRPNTSFCFLDIRSPGLGDTAMYLCATSRGVAGGPPAYEQYFGPGTRLTVT.

The J gene is TRBJ1-2, the V gene TRBV5-1, with D possibly matching TRBD1 (5 bases). The CDR3 length is 16 residues. Looked up from germline, CDR1 is SGHRS and CDR2 is YFSETQ. V shed 4 bases and J shed 8 bases, with 24 bases lying between them. The CDR3 protein is CASSATLRGTTGGYTF. The CDR3 DNA sequence: TGCGCCAGCAGCGCTACGTTGCGGGGGACGACCGGCGGCTACACCTTC.

The rearrangement uses TRBV4-1 and TRBJ1-2; the D is unclear. Germline-derived CDR1 and CDR2 are MGHRA and YSYEKL. This CDR3 contains 14 residues. V shed 0 bases and J shed 9 bases, with 14 bases lying between them. As DNA, the CDR3 is TGCGCCAGCAGCCAAGATCAAAGACGGTGGAGCTACACCTTC. Translated, it gives CASSQDQRRWSYTF.

V usage is TRBV29-1 and J usage is TRBJ2-2, with D tentatively TRBD1 (6 bases). The CDR3 totals 15 residues. Germline V gene sequence: CDR1 SQVTM, CDR2 ANQGSEA. V dropped 7 bases and J dropped 6 bases, with 21 bases sitting between them. The DNA of the CDR3 is TGCAGCGCCGGTGGGGGCCCTACCGCGCCCGGGGAGCTGTTTTTT. It translates to CSAGGGPTAPGELFF.

The V gene is TRBV5-1, the J gene TRBJ2-1; 10 bases fit TRBD2. Trimming at V came to 5 bases and at J to 3 bases, leaving 11 bases not matched to a gene. The CDR3 sequence is 17 residues long. The germline gives CDR1 SGHRS, CDR2 YFSETQ. CDR3 region: CASRIEPGLANYNEQFF. DNA for the CDR3: TGCGCCAGCAGGATCGAACCGGGACTAGCGAACTACAATGAGCAGTTCTTC.

This chain joins TRBV7-8 and TRBJ2-5; 12 positions agree with TRBD2. Near its end, the DNA agrees better with TRBJ2-7, so the J call may be wrong. CDR1 and CDR2 (germline): SGHVS, FQNEAQ. This CDR3 comprises 15 residues. CDR3 protein: CASSPTSGRRYEQYF. CDR3 coding DNA: TGTGCCAGCAGCCCCACTAGCGGGAGGCGTTACGAGCAGTACTTC.

This clonotype was detected only a few times. The gene calls are TRBV6-1 and TRBJ1-5, with TRBD1 identical over 8 bases. The CDR3 spans 20 residues. The germline gives CDR1 MNHNS, CDR2 SASEGT. Trimming took 3 bases from V and 0 from J; bases not matched to a gene: 16. The CDR3 loop reads CASSDSGRGLVDYSNQPQHF. CDR3 coding DNA: TGTGCCAGCAGTGATTCGGGCAGGGGGCTGGTGGATTATAGCAATCAGCCCCAGCATTTT.

The table lists this clonotype with a few counts. Possible read error: a much larger clone is one base away. V gene TRBV20-1 combines with J gene TRBJ2-1; D gene uncertain. The germline gives CDR1 DFQATT, CDR2 SNEGSKA (reference sequence). The germline V and J ends were trimmed by 7 bases and 5 bases, with 12 bases remaining between them. The CDR3 runs to 12 residues. Here the CDR3 reads CSVSTTHNEQFF. CDR3 sequence (DNA): TGCAGTGTTTCGACGACCCACAATGAGCAGTTCTTC.

This clonotype was counted only a few times. This chain connects TRBV27 to TRBJ2-1, with TRBD2 matching over 8 bases. The CDR3 is made up of 15 amino acids. Germline CDR1 and CDR2: MNHEY and SMNVEV (reference sequence). J was trimmed by 5 bases and V by 6 bases; bases with no gene match: 9. The CDR3 is CASSSGTRGHNEQFF. In DNA, the CDR3 is TGTGCCAGCAGCTCCGGGACTAGGGGCCACAATGAGCAGTTCTTC.

The V and J genes are TRBV20-1 and TRBJ2-1; 8 bases map to TRBD2. With 2 bases clipped from V and 0 bases from J, the junction kept 12 bases outside the gene matches. Germline V gives CDR1 DFQATT, CDR2 SNEGSKA (reference sequence). The CDR3 is made up of 18 amino acids. The CDR3 nucleotides are TGCAGTGCTAGACTCGGGGTAGCGGGGAGAAGCTCCTACAATGAGCAGTTCTTC. Translation gives CSARLGVAGRSSYNEQFF.

There are a few counts of this clonotype. The V and J genes are TRBV27 and TRBJ2-3, with 7 bases matching TRBD2. V shed 4 bases, J shed 3 bases, and the junction held 10 bases outside the gene matches. The V gene's germline CDR1 is MNHEY and CDR2 SMNVEV (reference sequence). The CDR3 loop spans 16 amino acids. This CDR3 is CASSSLSRGGTDTQYF. Here the CDR3 DNA reads TGTGCCAGCAGTTCTTTAAGTCGGGGAGGGACAGATACGCAGTATTTT.

The chain recombines TRBV7-8 with TRBJ1-2; D is perhaps TRBD1 (5 bases). Germline lookup yields CDR1 SGHVS and CDR2 FQNEAQ. Trimming removed 5 bases at V and 0 bases at J, with 16 bases between. CDR3 size: 16 residues. CDR3 region: CASSAEPRVTNYGYTF. The CDR3 nucleotides read TGTGCCAGCAGCGCAGAACCCAGGGTTACTAACTATGGCTACACCTTC.